What follows are 23 T cell receptor beta chains derived from one specimen sequenced in a study of blood T cell repertoires in COVID-19. Assay used: immunoSEQ multiplex PCR; TCRdb lists only in-frame clones, some missing. The data show some 330,000 clones, with 88% seen just once and around 4.6% held by the top ten. The sample consisted of PBMCs or T cells enriched from blood (not recorded which). The source is a man younger than 40 who had recovered from COVID-19.

The chain recombines TRBV28 with TRBJ2-7; D is perhaps TRBD1 (6 bases). The germline V gene encodes CDR1 MDHEN and CDR2 SYDVKM. The CDR3 spans 15 residues. The germline V and J ends were trimmed by 3 bases and 2 bases, with 14 bases remaining between them. The CDR3 is CASSFAPGETYEQYF. The CDR3 region has the DNA TGTGCCAGCAGTTTTGCCCCAGGGGAGACCTACGAGCAGTACTTC.

This clone was observed once. The V and J genes are TRBV27 and TRBJ2-7, with 9 bases aligning to TRBD2. J was trimmed by 2 bases and V by 3 bases; bases with no gene match: 8. The CDR3 is 16 amino acids. Per germline, CDR1 MNHEY and CDR2 SMNVEV (reference sequence). CDR3 in amino acids: CASSLAGAGGTYEQYF. The CDR3 DNA reads TGTGCCAGCAGTTTGGCGGGGGCGGGGGGGACCTACGAGCAGTACTTC.

The chain couples TRBV6-5 to TRBJ2-1, with 7 nucleotides matching TRBD2. V gave up 11 bases and J gave up 4 bases; unmatched junction bases: 2. This CDR3 is built from 11 residues. CDR1 MNHEY and CDR2 SVGAGI come from the germline V gene. The CDR3, as DNA: TGTGCCGGGGGGGGTTACAATGAGCAGTTCTTC. It is translated as CAGGGYNEQFF.

The gene calls are TRBV7-8 and TRBJ2-7; D is possibly TRBD2 (6 bases). CDR1 and CDR2 from the germline V gene are SGHVS and FQNEAQ. This CDR3 spans 13 amino acids. V lost 5 bases to trimming and J lost 2 bases, with 10 bases between them. CDR3 residues: CASSPGTPYEQYF. DNA of the CDR3: TGTGCCAGCAGCCCCGGGACTCCCTACGAGCAGTACTTC.

The chain joins TRBV30 to TRBJ1-3; D is unclear. The germline V and J ends were trimmed by 5 bases and 8 bases, with 7 bases remaining between them. Germline V CDR1 and CDR2: GTSNPN, SVGIG (reference sequence). The CDR3 is 10 amino acids. The CDR3 bases are TGTGCCTGGGAGGCGGACACCATATATTTT. It codes for CAWEADTIYF.

The J gene is TRBJ1-6, the V gene TRBV28; maybe TRBD1 (5 bases). Germline-derived CDR1 and CDR2 are MDHEN and SYDVKM. The CDR3 extends over 15 amino acids. Trimming cost V 10 bases and J 10 bases, with 23 bases left between them. This chain's CDR3 is CANPPAGQEGSPLHF. Here the CDR3 DNA reads TGTGCCAACCCACCCGCGGGGCAGGAGGGCTCACCCCTCCACTTT. Drawing the rest from reference TRBV28 and TRBJ1-6, the complete variable domain is DVKVTQSSRYLVKRTGEKVFLECVQDMDHENMFWYRQDPGLGLRLIYFSYDVKMKEKGDIPEGYSVSREKKERFSLILESASTNQTSMYLCANPPAGQEGSPLHFGNGTRLTVT.

The V and J genes are TRBV19 and TRBJ1-4, with TRBD1 identical over 9 bases. The ends lost 4 bases at V and 5 bases at J; junction bases unmatched: 2. The CDR3 sequence is 14 residues long. Germline V gene lookup returns CDR1 LNHDA and CDR2 SQIVND (reference sequence). CDR3 amino acids: CASSNRGRNEKLFF. The CDR3 DNA reads TGTGCCAGTAGTAACAGGGGGCGGAATGAAAAACTGTTTTTT. The variable domain in full, completed from reference TRBV19 and TRBJ1-4, reads DGGITQSPKYLFRKEGQNVTLSCEQNLNHDAMYWYRQDPGQGLRLIYYSQIVNDFQKGDIAEGYSVSREKKESFPLTVTSAQKNPTAFYLCASSNRGRNEKLFFGSGTQLSVL.

The chain combines TRBV2 with TRBJ2-7, with TRBD2 as a possible D gene (5 bases). The CDR3 is made up of 12 amino acids. From germline, CDR1 is SNHLY and CDR2 FYNNEI. Trimming cost V 7 bases and J 3 bases, with 10 bases left between them. CDR3: CASTGSHYEQYF. The CDR3 DNA sequence: TGTGCCAGCACGGGGTCCCACTACGAGCAGTACTTC.

This clone was found once. The chain's CDR3 is CASSPFPLGNQPQHF. For the CDR3, the DNA is TGCGCCAGCAGTCCCTTCCCACTAGGCAATCAGCCCCAGCATTTT. The V call is TRBV4-1, the J call TRBJ1-5; no clear D. This CDR3 contains 15 residues. The V end lost 6 bases, the J end lost 2 bases, and 14 bases lay between the germline ends. From germline, CDR1 is MGHRA and CDR2 YSYEKL.

CDR3 amino acids: CASSWDREDTQYF. In nucleotides, the CDR3 is TGTGCCAGCAGCTGGGACAGGGAAGATACGCAGTATTTT. The chain links TRBV5-6 to TRBJ2-3; 9 nucleotides match TRBD1. Looked up from germline, CDR1 is SGHDT and CDR2 is YYEEEE. With 3 bases clipped from V and 5 bases from J, the junction kept 1 base outside the gene matches. The CDR3 covers 13 residues.

The rearrangement links TRBV7-3 to TRBJ2-3; D is perhaps TRBD2 (7 bases). The CDR3 length is 16 residues. CDR1 is SGHTA, CDR2 FQGTGA, per germline. The V gene lost 4 bases and the J gene lost 2 bases, with 16 bases spanning the gap. The CDR3 DNA is TGTGCCAGCAGCTCCCCTAGGGCGGGGGCCACAGATACGCAGTATTTT. The encoded protein is CASSSPRAGATDTQYF. Complete variable domain (other parts from reference TRBV7-3 and TRBJ2-3): GAGVSQTPSNKVTEKGKYVELRCDPISGHTALYWYRQSLGQGPEFLIYFQGTGAADDSGLPNDRFFAVRPEGSVSTLKIQRTERGDSAVYLCASSSPRAGATDTQYFGPGTRLTVL.

The V and J genes are TRBV27 and TRBJ2-2; 7 bases align to TRBD2. V was pared by 6 bases and J by 4 bases, with 8 bases of the junction left unmatched. Germline V gene lookup returns CDR1 MNHEY and CDR2 SMNVEV (reference sequence). The CDR3 runs to 15 residues. In DNA, the CDR3 is TGTGCCAGCAGCTTGGCAAGGGAGGGCACCGGGGAGCTGTTTTTT. As protein: CASSLAREGTGELFF.

This chain uses TRBV10-1 with TRBJ2-5, with 10 bases matching TRBD1. Germline loops: CDR1 WNHNN, CDR2 SYGVQD (reference sequence). J was trimmed by 3 bases and V by 8 bases; bases with no gene match: 6. This CDR3 has 14 residues. DNA for the CDR3: TGCGCCAGCGGGGGGACAGGGGCCGAAGAGACCCAGTACTTC. Amino acids: CASGGTGAEETQYF.

In DNA, the CDR3 is TGCGCCAGTAAGAGGGCGGAGACCCAGTACTTC. It encodes CASKRAETQYF. The chain links TRBV5-1 to TRBJ2-5, with a tentative D call TRBD2 (5 bases). Trimming removed 8 bases from V and 5 bases from J, with 10 bases in between. CDR1 is SGHRS, CDR2 YFSETQ, per germline. CDR3 length: 11 amino acids. Full variable domain (outside the CDR3, taken from reference TRBV5-1 and TRBJ2-5): KAGVTQTPRYLIKTRGQQVTLSCSPISGHRSVSWYQQTPGQGLQFLFEYFSETQRNKGNFPGRFSGRQFSNSRSEMNVSTLELGDSALYLCASKRAETQYFGPGTRLLVL.

The chain combines TRBV4-1 with TRBJ1-5; D perhaps matches TRBD1 (6 bases). The CDR3 has 15 residues. V shed 0 bases and J shed 6 bases, with 12 bases lying between them. CDR1 is MGHRA and CDR2 is YSYEKL in the germline V gene. The CDR3 region has the DNA TGCGCCAGCAGCCAAGAGGTGGGGGCGGGTCAGCCCCAGCATTTT. Encoded protein: CASSQEVGAGQPQHF.

This chain uses TRBV29-1 with TRBJ1-2, with 9 bases matching TRBD1. Trimming took 6 bases from V and 5 from J; bases not matched to a gene: 7. Germline V gives CDR1 SQVTM, CDR2 ANQGSEA. The CDR3 is 13 amino acids. Written as DNA, the CDR3 is TGCAGCGTCGAACAGGGGGCGCGTTATGGCTACACCTTC. This sequence encodes CSVEQGARYGYTF. The full variable domain, in which reference TRBV29-1 and TRBJ1-2 provide the parts outside the CDR3, is SAVISQKPSRDICQRGTSLTIQCQVDSQVTMMFWYRQQPGQSLTLIATANQGSEATYESGFVIDKFPISRPNLTFSTLTVSNMSPEDSSIYLCSVEQGARYGYTFGSGTRLTVV.

This clone showed up just a few times. The rearrangement uses TRBV4-1 and TRBJ2-7; D perhaps matches TRBD2 (6 bases). Germline assignment: CDR1 MGHRA and CDR2 YSYEKL. Trimming pared 5 bases from V and 4 bases from J, leaving 21 bases between. CDR3 length equals 16 residues. In DNA, the CDR3 is TGCGCCAGCAGCTCCCGCCCCGCTAGTGCGGGGTACGAGCAGTACTTC. This gives the protein CASSSRPASAGYEQYF.

The gene calls are TRBV18 and TRBJ1-5; D uncertain. The CDR3 spans 17 residues. Germline CDR1 and CDR2: KGHSH and LQKENI. The germline V and J ends were trimmed by 2 bases and 0 bases, with 14 bases remaining between them. The CDR3 region is CASSPTRSEYSNQPQHF. CDR3 bases: TGTGCCAGCTCACCAACCAGGTCAGAATATAGCAATCAGCCCCAGCATTTT.

The chain employs TRBV24-1 and TRBJ1-5; D is possibly TRBD1 (6 bases). CDR3 length: 16 residues. Per the germline V gene, CDR1 is KGHDR and CDR2 is SFDVKD. V was cut by 9 bases and J by 3 bases, with 20 bases left in between. CDR3 in DNA: TGTGCCACCGCGAGCGGGGGCGGTGGGTCCAATCAGCCCCAGCATTTT. Translated: CATASGGGGSNQPQHF.

This clone was observed a handful of times. The chain has TRBV15 and TRBJ2-7; 7 nucleotides align to TRBD1. The J segment lost 5 bases and the V segment lost 0 bases, leaving 7 bases of the junction unmatched. The CDR3 totals 15 residues. CDR1 is LNHNV and CDR2 is YYDKDF in the germline V gene (reference sequence). The CDR3 coding sequence is TGTGCCACCAGCAGAGATCGCGAGGGGGCCAACGAGCAGTACTTC. Translation gives CATSRDREGANEQYF.

This sequence joins TRBV9 and TRBJ2-3; maybe TRBD1 (6 bases). Germline CDR1 SGDLS, CDR2 YYNGEE. This CDR3 comprises 14 residues. Trimming removed 3 bases from V and 7 bases from J, with 15 bases in between. This CDR3 is CASSGAGARHTQYF. Written as DNA, the CDR3 is TGTGCCAGCAGCGGGGCAGGGGCGCGCCATACGCAGTATTTT.

This chain connects TRBV25-1 to TRBJ1-4; D gene unclear. Deletions cut 1 base from V and 0 bases from J, with 6 bases between. The CDR3 covers 15 residues. CDR1 is MGHDK and CDR2 is SYGVNS in the germline V gene. The CDR3 is CASSELAATNEKLFF. CDR3 nucleotides: TGTGCCAGCAGTGAATTGGCGGCAACTAATGAAAAACTGTTTTTT.

The genes are TRBV7-9 and TRBJ1-1; no clear D. V lost 4 bases and J lost 0, with 15 bases in between. Germline assignment: CDR1 SEHNR and CDR2 FQNEAQ (reference sequence). The CDR3 is 16 amino acids. This chain's CDR3 is CASSSPVGEVNTEAFF. CDR3 sequence (DNA): TGTGCCAGCAGCTCTCCCGTTGGGGAGGTGAACACTGAAGCTTTCTTT.